One sample yielded the 18 T cell receptor beta chains listed below, sequenced in a study of beta chain features in type 1 diabetes. The investigators reverse transcribed all of the isolated RNA, so they sequenced expressed TCRB transcripts. The method was immunoSEQ multiplex PCR; TCRdb's version includes in-frame clones alone and lacks a portion of them. Of about 330,000 clones detected, approximately 10% appear once; the ten largest clones hold under 0.02%. Input material: naive CD4+ T cells from blood. All receptors come from a woman in her thirties in good health.

The chain links TRBV5-1 to TRBJ1-3; 8 bases fit TRBD1. This CDR3 comprises 18 residues. Germline assignment: CDR1 SGHRS and CDR2 YFSETQ. V shed 6 bases and J 0 bases; nucleotides not matched to a gene: 14. CDR3: CASTAGTGTFRSGNTIYF. The CDR3 nucleotides are TGCGCCAGCACGGCCGGGACAGGAACCTTTCGCTCTGGAAACACCATATATTTT.

This clone showed up just a few times. This rearrangement joins TRBV2 to TRBJ2-3, with a tentative D call TRBD2 (5 bases). The CDR3 is made up of 11 amino acids. Germline values: CDR1 SNHLY, CDR2 FYNNEI. V was pared by 11 bases and J by 13 bases, with 19 bases between. The CDR3, as DNA: TGTGCCGTTCGGACTGTCCTCCAGGAGTATTTT. It translates to CAVRTVLQEYF.

The genes are TRBV4-3 and TRBJ2-5, with 10 bases fitting TRBD1. The CDR3 consists of 17 residues. Germline V gene sequence: CDR1 LGHNA, CDR2 YSLEER. J gave up 5 bases and V 0 bases, and 9 bases lay outside the gene matches. The CDR3, as DNA: TGCGCCAGCAGCCAAGATATGGGACAGGGGTTTATTGAGACCCAGTACTTC. Protein product: CASSQDMGQGFIETQYF.

This chain joins TRBV9 and TRBJ2-5, with 9 nucleotides matching TRBD1. Germline loops: CDR1 SGDLS, CDR2 YYNGEE. The V and J ends lost 3 bases and 1 base, in that order; junction bases with no gene match: 4. There are 15 residues in the CDR3. The CDR3 region has the DNA TGTGCCAGCAGCGGCGGACAGGGGAGCCAAGAGACCCAGTACTTC. Protein sequence: CASSGGQGSQETQYF.

Only a few counts were recorded for this clone. This chain uses TRBV2 with TRBJ2-1; 13 nucleotides align to TRBD2. Trimming cost V 5 bases and J 9 bases; bases outside gene matches: 7. Germline lookup yields CDR1 SNHLY and CDR2 FYNNEI. This CDR3 has 15 residues. The CDR3 region has the DNA TGTGCCAGCAGTACCGGGACTAGCGGGATTGTTGAGCAGTTCTTC. Protein product: CASSTGTSGIVEQFF.

The chain has TRBV9 and TRBJ2-2, with 8 positions matching TRBD2. Germline CDR1 SGDLS, CDR2 YYNGEE. V trimming: 6 bases; J trimming: 3 bases; junction bases outside the gene matches: 10. The CDR3 totals 16 residues. The chain's CDR3 is CASTAGGGRYTGELFF. Here the CDR3 DNA reads TGTGCCAGCACCGCCGGGGGCGGGAGGTACACCGGGGAGCTGTTTTTT.

V and J are TRBV28 and TRBJ2-7, with TRBD2 matching 7 bases. This CDR3 contains 16 residues. V was pared by 5 bases and J by 5 bases, with 15 bases of the junction left unmatched. Germline V CDR1 and CDR2: MDHEN, SYDVKM. The CDR3 region is CASSTFSGGRRNEQYF. In DNA form, the CDR3 reads TGTGCCAGCAGTACCTTTTCGGGCGGGAGAAGGAACGAGCAGTACTTC.

V is TRBV6-1 and J is TRBJ2-7; TRBD2 matches at 9 bases. V dropped 4 bases and J dropped 3; count of bases not matched to a gene: 13. The CDR3 extends over 17 amino acids. CDR1 MNHNS and CDR2 SASEGT come from the germline V gene. The CDR3 DNA follows: TGTGCCAGCAGTGGACAGGGTCCGAGACTAGCGGACTACGAGCAGTACTTC. It encodes CASSGQGPRLADYEQYF.

This clone was seen a handful of times. This chain joins TRBV4-3 and TRBJ2-2; 10 bases line up with TRBD2. Germline V lookup: CDR1 LGHNA, CDR2 YSLEER. After removal of 4 bases from V and 5 bases from J, the junction contained 10 bases not matched to a gene. This CDR3 is 17 amino acids long. CDR3 amino acids: CASSPHSGTSVTGELFF. CDR3 DNA: TGCGCCAGCAGCCCTCATTCCGGGACTAGCGTGACCGGGGAGCTGTTTTTT.

The chain combines TRBV7-3 with TRBJ2-1; TRBD2 matches 10 bases. The CDR3 covers 13 residues. Germline CDR1 SGHTA, CDR2 FQGTGA. The V segment lost 8 bases and the J segment 8 bases; nucleotides outside the gene matches: 6. The CDR3 reads CASGVAGGYEQFF. The CDR3 nucleotides are TGTGCCAGCGGGGTAGCGGGGGGCTATGAGCAGTTCTTC.

The genes are TRBV28 and TRBJ2-7; 10 bases map to TRBD1. Germline CDR1 reads MDHEN; CDR2 reads SYDVKM. Trimming removed 5 bases from V and 2 bases from J; junction bases left unmatched: 6. The CDR3 length is 15 residues. The CDR3 region is CASSTGQGVPYEQYF. The CDR3, as DNA: TGTGCCAGCAGTACCGGACAGGGGGTTCCCTACGAGCAGTACTTC. Looking up the rest from reference TRBV28 and TRBJ2-7 gives the full variable domain: DVKVTQSSRYLVKRTGEKVFLECVQDMDHENMFWYRQDPGLGLRLIYFSYDVKMKEKGDIPEGYSVSREKKERFSLILESASTNQTSMYLCASSTGQGVPYEQYFGPGTRLTVT.

The V gene is TRBV11-2, the J gene TRBJ2-5; 7 positions agree with TRBD2. CDR3 size: 12 residues. Germline assignment: CDR1 SGHAT and CDR2 FQNNGV. Trimming cost V 3 bases and J 5 bases; bases outside gene matches: 0. In DNA, the CDR3 is TGTGCCAGCAGCTTCGGGGGGGAGACCCAGTACTTC. As protein: CASSFGGETQYF.

The CDR3 region is CSVEDSRALPNYGYTF. DNA of the CDR3: TGCAGCGTTGAAGATAGCAGGGCGCTTCCTAACTATGGCTACACCTTC. The chain recombines TRBV29-1 with TRBJ1-2; tentatively, D is TRBD1 (5 bases). The CDR3 spans 16 residues. CDR1 and CDR2 from the germline V gene are SQVTM and ANQGSEA. Trimming cost V 0 bases and J 0 bases, with 14 bases left between them.

This clone was recorded only once. The chain joins TRBV19 to TRBJ2-7; D possibly corresponds to TRBD1 (6 bases). Germline V gene sequence: CDR1 LNHDA, CDR2 SQIVND (reference sequence). Trimming removed 5 bases at V and 3 bases at J, with 8 bases between. CDR3 length: 12 residues. This chain's CDR3 is CASSGQFYEQYF. CDR3 coding DNA: TGTGCCAGTAGTGGACAGTTCTACGAGCAGTACTTC.

Only a few counts were recorded for this clone. This chain connects TRBV2 to TRBJ2-3, with 14 bases that match TRBD2. Germline trimming cut 2 bases from V and 12 bases from J; bases unmatched to any gene: 7. The CDR3 totals 15 residues. In germline, CDR1 is SNHLY, CDR2 FYNNEI. The CDR3 region has the DNA TGTGCCAGCAGTGAAAATGGACTAGCGGGAGGAACACAGTATTTT. It encodes CASSENGLAGGTQYF.

This clone was found a few times. This chain joins TRBV6-1 and TRBJ1-1; D is ambiguous. V lost 8 bases, J lost 0 bases, and 10 bases lay in between. This CDR3 has 13 amino acids. Per the germline V gene, CDR1 is MNHNS and CDR2 is SASEGT. This CDR3 is CASLTDLNTEAFF. For the CDR3, the DNA is TGTGCCAGCCTGACTGACTTGAACACTGAAGCTTTCTTT.

The V gene is TRBV28, the J gene TRBJ2-7; D not resolved. CDR1 and CDR2 (germline): MDHEN, SYDVKM. CDR3 length equals 12 residues. V gave up 6 bases and J gave up 4 bases, with 10 bases separating them. In DNA, the CDR3 is TGTGCCAGCAGCCTCGCGGTTTACGAGCAGTACTTC. Translation: CASSLAVYEQYF.

The chain employs TRBV9 and TRBJ2-1, with 9 bases identical to TRBD2. Germline-derived CDR1 and CDR2 are SGDLS and YYNGEE. V shed 0 bases, J shed 2 bases, and the junction held 6 bases outside the gene matches. The CDR3 has 17 residues. The CDR3 DNA follows: TGTGCCAGCAGCGTAGAGATGCGGGAGGGCGCCTACAATGAGCAGTTCTTC. Amino acids: CASSVEMREGAYNEQFF.